This record concerns one T cell receptor beta chain sequence. Its antigen is currently unknown. V lost 2 bases to trimming and J lost 5 bases, with 10 bases between them. CDR3 size: 13 residues. The germline gives CDR1 LNHDA, CDR2 SQIVND (reference sequence). Produced via immunoSEQ multiplex PCR; TCRdb's table is partial and in-frame only. Altogether approximately 500,000 clones are present, approximately 88% being singletons, with the ten largest covering over 10%. This entry comes from a study of Ad26.COV2.S vaccination and SARS-CoV-2 variants. Study information: Ad26.COV2.S given intramuscularly, once or twice 56 days apart.

Study results and caveats: Breadth measured for non-spike TCRs was similar across vaccine and placebo recipients.

Treatment: 15 to 20 received Ad26.COV2.S at low or high dose, single or two shots; about 5 received placebo; per-sample allocation not given. Material that was analyzed had been drawn on day 63 after the first vaccine or placebo injection. This sequence joins TRBV19 and TRBJ2-7, with a tentative D call TRBD1 (6 bases). This receptor was obtained from a person between 18 and 65 years old who received the Ad26.COV2.S COVID-19 vaccine or a placebo. Sequenced material: peripheral blood, taken in a trial of Ad26.COV2.S vaccine versus placebo. The DNA for the CDR3 is TGTGCCAGTAGTATATCTGAGGGGGACGAGCAGTACTTC. Protein sequence: CASSISEGDEQYF.